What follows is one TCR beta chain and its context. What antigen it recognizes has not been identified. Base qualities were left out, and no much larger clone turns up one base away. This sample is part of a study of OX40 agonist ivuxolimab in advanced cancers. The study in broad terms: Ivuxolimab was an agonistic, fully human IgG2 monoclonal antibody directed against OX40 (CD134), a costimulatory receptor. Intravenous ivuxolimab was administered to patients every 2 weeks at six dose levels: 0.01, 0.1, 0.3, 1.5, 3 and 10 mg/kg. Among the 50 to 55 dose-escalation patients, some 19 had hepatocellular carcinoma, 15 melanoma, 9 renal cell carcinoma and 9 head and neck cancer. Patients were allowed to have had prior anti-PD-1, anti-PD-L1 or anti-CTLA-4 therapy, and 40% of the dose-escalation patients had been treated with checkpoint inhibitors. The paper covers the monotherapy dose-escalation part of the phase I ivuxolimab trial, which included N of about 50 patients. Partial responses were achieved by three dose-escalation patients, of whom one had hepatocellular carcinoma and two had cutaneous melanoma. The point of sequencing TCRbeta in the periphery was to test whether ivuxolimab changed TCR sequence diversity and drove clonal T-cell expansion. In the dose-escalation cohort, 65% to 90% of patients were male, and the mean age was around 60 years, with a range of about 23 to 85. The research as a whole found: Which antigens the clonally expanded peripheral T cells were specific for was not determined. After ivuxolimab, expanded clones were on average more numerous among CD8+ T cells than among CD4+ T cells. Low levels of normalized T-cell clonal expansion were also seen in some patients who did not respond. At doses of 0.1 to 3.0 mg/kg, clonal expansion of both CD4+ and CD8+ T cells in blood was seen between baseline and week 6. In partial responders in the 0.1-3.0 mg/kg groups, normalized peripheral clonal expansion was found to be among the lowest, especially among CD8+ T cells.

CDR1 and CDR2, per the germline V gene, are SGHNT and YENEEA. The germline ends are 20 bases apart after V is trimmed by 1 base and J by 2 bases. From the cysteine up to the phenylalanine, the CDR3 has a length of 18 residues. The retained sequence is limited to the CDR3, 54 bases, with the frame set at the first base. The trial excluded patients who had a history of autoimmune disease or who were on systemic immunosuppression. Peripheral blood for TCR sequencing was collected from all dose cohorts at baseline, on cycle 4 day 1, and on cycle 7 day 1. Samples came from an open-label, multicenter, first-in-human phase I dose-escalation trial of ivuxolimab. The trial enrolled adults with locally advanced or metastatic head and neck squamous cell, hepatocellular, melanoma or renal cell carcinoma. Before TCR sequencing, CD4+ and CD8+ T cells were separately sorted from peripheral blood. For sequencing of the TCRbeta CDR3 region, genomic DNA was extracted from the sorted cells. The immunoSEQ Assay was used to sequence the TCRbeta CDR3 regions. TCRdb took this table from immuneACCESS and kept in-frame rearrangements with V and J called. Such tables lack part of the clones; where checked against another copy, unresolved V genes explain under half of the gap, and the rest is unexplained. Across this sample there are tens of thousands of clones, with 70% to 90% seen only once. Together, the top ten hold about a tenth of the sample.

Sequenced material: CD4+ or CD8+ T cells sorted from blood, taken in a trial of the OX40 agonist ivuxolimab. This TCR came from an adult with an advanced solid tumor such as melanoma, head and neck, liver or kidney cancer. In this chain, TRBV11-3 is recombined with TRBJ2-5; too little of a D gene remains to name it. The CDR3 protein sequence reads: CASSLAGLYRKRQETQYF. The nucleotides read TGTGCCAGCAGCTTAGCCGGTCTATATCGAAAACGACAAGAGACCCAGTACTTC.